This T cell receptor (beta chain) was found in a study of T cell changes during pregnancy in multiple sclerosis. This CDR3 is 15 amino acids long. Germline V gives CDR1 LNHDA, CDR2 SQIVND (reference sequence). J gave up 3 bases and V 3 bases, and 8 bases lay outside the gene matches. Generated by immunoSEQ multiplex PCR, the TCRdb table keeps only in-frame clones and is missing some. Seen here are 70,000 to 75,000 clones, less than 90% observed once, and the top ten hold roughly 3.3%. This clonotype was sampled from a female donor with multiple sclerosis, enrolled in a pregnancy study. This chain joins TRBV19 and TRBJ2-7; 7 bases align to TRBD1. Source: peripheral blood, taken before pregnancy. The CDR3 DNA reads TGTGCCAGTAGTATGAAGACAGGGAATTACTACGAGCAGTACTTC. Residues: CASSMKTGNYYEQYF.